Listed here are 30 T cell receptor beta chains from one sample, sequenced in a study of vaccination effects on CD4 cells after COVID-19. Researchers isolated CD4+ T cells once approximately eleven days of culture had elapsed. Everyone in the study got two shots of either the BNT162b2 or mRNA-1273 vaccine. Profiled with immunoSEQ multiplex PCR; TCRdb holds only in-frame clones, not every one. The sample lists tens of thousands of clones, approximately 73% seen once, with about 2.5% in the top ten. No antigen has been identified for these receptors. The sequencing used CD4+ T cells from PBMCs cultured without peptide, collected after COVID-19 vaccination. The receptor source for this set is a human donor who received a COVID-19 vaccine.

The chain links TRBV5-1 to TRBJ2-5, with a weak D call TRBD1 (6 bases). Per the germline V gene, CDR1 is SGHRS and CDR2 is YFSETQ. The CDR3 loop spans 16 amino acids. Deletions cut 0 bases from V and 3 bases from J, with 15 bases between. CDR3 sequence reads: CASSLGVDSQKETQYF. For the CDR3, the DNA is TGCGCCAGCAGCTTGGGAGTGGACAGTCAAAAAGAGACCCAGTACTTC.

This clone was observed a few times. The V call is TRBV20-1, the J call TRBJ2-1; 7 bases are a match to TRBD2. This CDR3 region has 14 residues. Germline V gene sequence: CDR1 DFQATT, CDR2 SNEGSKA (reference sequence). V shed 3 bases, J shed 6 bases, and the junction held 8 bases outside the gene matches. The CDR3 region has the DNA TGCAGTGCTAGTGCCGGATCGGGGGGCAATGAGCAGTTCTTC. Protein: CSASAGSGGNEQFF.

The V and J genes are TRBV18 and TRBJ2-2; perhaps TRBD1 as D (6 bases). Germline values: CDR1 KGHSH, CDR2 LQKENI. The germline V and J ends were trimmed by 3 bases and 7 bases, with 21 bases remaining between them. CDR3 length: 17 residues. The CDR3 sequence: CASSPRRQALGIGELFF. The CDR3 DNA follows: TGTGCCAGCTCACCCAGAAGACAGGCGTTAGGTATCGGGGAGCTGTTTTTT. The variable domain in full, completed from reference TRBV18 and TRBJ2-2, reads NAGVMQNPRHLVRRRGQEARLRCSPMKGHSHVYWYRQLPEEGLKFMVYLQKENIIDESGMPKERFSAEFPKEGPSILRIQQVVRGDSAAYFCASSPRRQALGIGELFFGEGSRLTVL.

The chain combines TRBV7-2 with TRBJ2-7, with D perhaps matching TRBD2 (5 bases). Germline V gene data show CDR1 as SGHTA and CDR2 as FQGNSA. V lost 4 bases, J lost 6 bases, and 13 bases lay in between. This CDR3 has 13 amino acids. CDR3 in DNA: TGTGCCAGCAGCTCGAGCGGCTTTGGCGAGCAGTACGTC. Translating gives CASSSSGFGEQYV.

The rearrangement links TRBV7-6 to TRBJ1-6; 9 bases map to TRBD1. The V and J ends lost 5 bases and 9 bases, in that order; junction bases with no gene match: 14. Germline V gene sequence: CDR1 SGHVS, CDR2 FNYEAQ. The CDR3 runs 17 residues. The CDR3 spells CASSPAPSGQGSSPLHF. The CDR3 DNA reads TGTGCCAGCAGCCCCGCCCCCAGCGGACAGGGGTCTTCACCCCTCCACTTT.

The J gene is TRBJ2-1, the V gene TRBV6-1; D may be TRBD1 (8 bases). Trimming took off 2 bases at V and 6 bases at J, with 20 bases between the two ends. The length of the CDR3 is 17 residues. Germline assignment: CDR1 MNHNS and CDR2 SASEGT. CDR3 in amino acids: CASSELGGQGAINEQFF. CDR3 bases: TGTGCCAGCAGTGAACTGGGAGGGCAGGGGGCGATCAATGAGCAGTTCTTC.

The chain employs TRBV2 and TRBJ1-1; D unresolved. V was pared by 7 bases and J by 5 bases, with 14 bases between. The germline V gene has CDR1 SNHLY and CDR2 FYNNEI. The CDR3 runs to 13 residues. Here the CDR3 DNA reads TGTGCCAGCACCGGGGAGGGAGGTACTGAAGCTTTCTTT. Translation: CASTGEGGTEAFF.

The chain has TRBV7-2 and TRBJ1-2; D is possibly TRBD1 (6 bases). The length of the CDR3 is 14 residues. The V and J ends lost 1 base and 8 bases respectively, with 14 bases between them. CDR1 and CDR2 (germline): SGHTA, FQGNSA. The DNA of the CDR3 is TGTGCCAGCAGCTTAGAAGGCTGGGGGCAAGGCTACACCTTC. Protein: CASSLEGWGQGYTF. Using reference TRBV7-2 and TRBJ1-2 for the parts outside the CDR3, the full variable domain is GAGVSQSPSNKVTEKGKDVELRCDPISGHTALYWYRQSLGQGLEFLIYFQGNSAPDKSGLPSDRFSAERTGGSVSTLTIQRTQQEDSAVYLCASSLEGWGQGYTFGSGTRLTVV.

V gene TRBV29-1 combines with J gene TRBJ1-2; TRBD1 agrees at 9 bases. V shed 3 bases and J 7 bases; nucleotides not matched to a gene: 3. In germline, CDR1 is SQVTM, CDR2 ANQGSEA. The CDR3 sequence is 12 residues long. CDR3 protein: CSVEGDRVGYTF. The CDR3 DNA follows: TGCAGCGTTGAGGGGGACAGGGTTGGCTACACCTTC.

The chain has TRBV24-1 and TRBJ2-1; no reliable D call. Trimming took off 5 bases at V and 4 bases at J, with 8 bases between the two ends. This CDR3 region has 13 residues. Germline V gives CDR1 KGHDR, CDR2 SFDVKD. The CDR3 loop is CATSGAVYNEQFF. The CDR3 DNA follows: TGTGCCACCAGTGGCGCAGTATACAATGAGCAGTTCTTC.

This rearrangement joins TRBV18 to TRBJ1-1; D unclear. CDR1 is KGHSH, CDR2 LQKENI, per germline. The CDR3 covers 14 residues. Trimming stripped 5 bases from V and 1 base from J, with 11 bases between. In nucleotides, the CDR3 is TGTGCCAGCTCATTGACAAACGAGAACACTGAAGCTTTCTTT. This translates into CASSLTNENTEAFF.

The genes are TRBV7-2 and TRBJ2-1, with D unresolved. Per the germline V gene, CDR1 is SGHTA and CDR2 is FQGNSA. Trimming stripped 3 bases from V and 7 bases from J, with 13 bases between. CDR3 length: 14 amino acids. In DNA, the CDR3 is TGTGCCAGCAGCTTTTCGGTCGGGCCTAATGAGCAGTTCTTC. Encoded protein: CASSFSVGPNEQFF.

The gene calls are TRBV5-6 and TRBJ2-2, with D unresolved. Trimming stripped 6 bases from V and 1 base from J, with 4 bases between. The germline V gene encodes CDR1 SGHDT and CDR2 YYEEEE. CDR3 length: 12 residues. The CDR3 nucleotides read TGTGCCAGCAACCTGAACACCGGGGAGCTGTTTTTT. Translating it yields CASNLNTGELFF.

The rearrangement uses TRBV6-5 and TRBJ2-3; no clear D gene. This CDR3 has 14 amino acids. The germline V and J ends were trimmed by 5 bases and 2 bases, with 11 bases remaining between them. CDR1 MNHEY and CDR2 SVGAGI come from the germline V gene. CDR3 amino acids: CASSPGRATDTQYF. CDR3 bases: TGTGCCAGCAGTCCCGGTCGAGCCACAGATACGCAGTATTTT.

This clone was detected only once. This chain links TRBV19 with TRBJ1-2; D is unclear. V was pared by 3 bases and J by 6 bases, with 11 bases between. Germline V gene sequence: CDR1 LNHDA, CDR2 SQIVND (reference sequence). The CDR3 covers 13 residues. CDR3 DNA: TGTGCCAGTAGTATTAAGGCAGGCAATGGCTACACCTTC. Translating gives CASSIKAGNGYTF. Supplemented by reference TRBV19 and TRBJ1-2, the full variable domain reads DGGITQSPKYLFRKEGQNVTLSCEQNLNHDAMYWYRQDPGQGLRLIYYSQIVNDFQKGDIAEGYSVSREKKESFPLTVTSAQKNPTAFYLCASSIKAGNGYTFGSGTRLTVV.

V usage is TRBV24-1 and J usage is TRBJ2-3, with D possibly TRBD1 on 6 matching bases. The germline V gene has CDR1 KGHDR and CDR2 SFDVKD. There are 14 residues in the CDR3. Trimming took 3 bases from V and 4 from J, leaving 10 bases between them. In DNA, the CDR3 is TGTGCCACCAGTGATACAGGGCAGCCAGATACGCAGTATTTT. It specifies CATSDTGQPDTQYF.

The chain employs TRBV10-1 and TRBJ2-5, with D hard to call. Trimming took 0 bases from V and 1 from J, leaving 6 bases between them. The CDR3 runs to 14 residues. Germline values: CDR1 WNHNN, CDR2 SYGVQD (reference sequence). CDR3 protein: CASSESKAQETQYF. In DNA, the CDR3 is TGCGCCAGCAGTGAGTCGAAAGCCCAAGAGACCCAGTACTTC.

The V call is TRBV18, the J call TRBJ1-2; D is unclear. V lost 3 bases and J lost 5, with 25 bases in between. CDR3 length: 18 residues. Germline CDR1 KGHSH, CDR2 LQKENI. CDR3 in amino acids: CASSPTSRISSREYGYTF. The CDR3 bases are TGTGCCAGCTCACCTACGAGCAGAATTAGCAGCCGTGAGTATGGCTACACCTTC.

This clone turned up a few times. This sequence joins TRBV24-1 and TRBJ2-7; tentative D call: TRBD2 (5 bases). Germline V gene data show CDR1 as KGHDR and CDR2 as SFDVKD. Trimming took 0 bases from V and 0 from J, leaving 11 bases between them. The CDR3 loop spans 16 amino acids. The CDR3 DNA follows: TGTGCCACCAGTGATTTGCCGATTGGGAGCTCCTACGAGCAGTACGTC. This sequence encodes CATSDLPIGSSYEQYV.

The chain recombines TRBV7-2 with TRBJ2-3; no firm D call. Germline V CDR1 and CDR2: SGHTA, FQGNSA. This CDR3 has 14 amino acids. Trimming removed 1 base at V and 6 bases at J, with 11 bases between. The CDR3 DNA sequence: TGTGCCAGCAGCTTAGTTCACGCTGAGGATACGCAGTATTTT. It codes for CASSLVHAEDTQYF.

The chain carries TRBV6-5 and TRBJ1-2, with D uncertain. Trimming removed 8 bases from V and 3 bases from J, with 4 bases in between. This CDR3 comprises 10 residues. CDR1 and CDR2 (germline): MNHEY, SVGAGI. The CDR3 reads CASWDYGYTF. The CDR3 nucleotides read TGTGCCAGCTGGGACTATGGCTACACCTTC.

The sample holds a few counts of this clone. The DNA of the CDR3 is TGCGCCAGCAGTGAGTTCGGTGCTACTGAAGCTTTCTTT. Its translation: CASSEFGATEAFF. The chain employs TRBV10-2 and TRBJ1-1; D is undetermined. V dropped 1 base and J dropped 5 bases, with 8 bases sitting between them. CDR1 and CDR2 (germline): WSHSY, SAAADI. CDR3 length: 13 amino acids.

V is TRBV27 and J is TRBJ2-1; 7 bases are a match to TRBD1. Germline V gene lookup returns CDR1 MNHEY and CDR2 SMNVEV (reference sequence). There are 14 residues in the CDR3. J was trimmed by 14 bases and V by 4 bases; bases with no gene match: 14. DNA of the CDR3: TGTGCCAGCAGTTCCGGGACAGTTGCGAACAGGGAGTTCTTC. Protein: CASSSGTVANREFF.

The V and J genes are TRBV7-9 and TRBJ1-1, with TRBD1 matching over 10 bases. Per the germline V gene, CDR1 is SEHNR and CDR2 is FQNEAQ (reference sequence). CDR3 size: 15 residues. V lost 5 bases and J lost 4; bases outside the gene matches: 7. Here the CDR3 DNA reads TGTGCCAGCAGCCCTCGGGACAGGGGATCCACTGAAGCTTTCTTT. Protein product: CASSPRDRGSTEAFF.

The sample holds one count of this clone. The rearrangement joins TRBV4-3 to TRBJ1-2, with D hard to call. Germline CDR1 is LGHNA and CDR2 is YSLEER. The V and J ends lost 1 base and 2 bases respectively, with 11 bases between them. This CDR3 is 15 amino acids long. The CDR3 nucleotides read TGCGCCAGCAGCCAAGGTCCGGGAGTAAACTATGGCTACACCTTC. It specifies CASSQGPGVNYGYTF.

The count of this clone is one. This sequence joins TRBV18 and TRBJ2-1; 13 bases are shared with TRBD2. The ends lost 1 base at V and 7 bases at J; junction bases unmatched: 1. Germline V gene data show CDR1 as KGHSH and CDR2 as LQKENI. The CDR3 extends over 15 amino acids. The CDR3 nucleotides are TGTGCCAGCTCACCACGGACTAGCGGGGGTAATGAGCAGTTCTTC. It translates to CASSPRTSGGNEQFF.

The chain uses TRBV19 and TRBJ2-3; no reliable D call. Per the germline V gene, CDR1 is LNHDA and CDR2 is SQIVND (reference sequence). There are 11 residues in the CDR3. The V end was cut by 3 bases, the J end by 6 bases, with 4 bases between. CDR3 protein: CASSMADTQYF. In DNA form, the CDR3 reads TGTGCCAGTAGTATGGCGGATACGCAGTATTTT.

The chain has TRBV2 and TRBJ1-6; D uncertain. This CDR3 is 12 amino acids long. CDR1 and CDR2 (germline): SNHLY, FYNNEI. With 4 bases removed from V and 9 bases from J, the gap between germline ends came to 7 bases. The CDR3: CASSVASSPLHF. The CDR3 nucleotides are TGTGCCAGCAGTGTCGCAAGTTCACCCCTCCACTTT. Full variable domain (rest looked up from reference TRBV2 and TRBJ1-6): EPEVTQTPSHQVTQMGQEVILRCVPISNHLYFYWYRQILGQKVEFLVSFYNNEISEKSEIFDDQFSVERPDGSNFTLKIRSTKLEDSAMYFCASSVASSPLHFGNGTRLTVT.

This chain joins TRBV18 and TRBJ2-7; possible D gene TRBD2, 5 bases. Germline V lookup: CDR1 KGHSH, CDR2 LQKENI. The CDR3 spans 13 residues. Trimming removed 4 bases at V and 3 bases at J, with 10 bases between. For the CDR3, the DNA is TGTGCCAGCTCACGGACGGAGGACTACGAGCAGTACGTC. Protein: CASSRTEDYEQYV.

This sequence joins TRBV24-1 and TRBJ2-2; D tentatively reads TRBD1 or TRBD2 (5 bases each). There are 15 residues in the CDR3. Germline assignment: CDR1 KGHDR and CDR2 SFDVKD. Deletions cut 6 bases from V and 4 bases from J, with 14 bases between. In DNA, the CDR3 is TGTGCCACCAGTCAACGGGGCCGCGGCACCGGGGAGCTGTTTTTT. Translation gives CATSQRGRGTGELFF.